This T cell receptor (beta chain) was observed in a study of shared clonotypes between healthy human individuals. Generated by immunoSEQ multiplex PCR, the TCRdb table keeps only in-frame clones and is missing some. The sample has more than 2,000,000 clones, 85% to 95% seen once. On this clone itself: Antigen unknown.

The CDR3 is 15 residues long. Study results and caveats: Non-shared clonotypes were found to have lower generation probabilities than the clonotypes that were shared by all four of the sorted-subset donors.

Sequencing input: naive CD4+ T cells sorted from blood. Subset indicated: CD45RA+ positively selected. The V call is TRBV21-1, the J call TRBJ2-5; the table's D call, TRBD1, has no DNA check behind it. TRBV21-1 is a pseudogene. This receptor was taken from a man aged 18 to 29 in good health. The CDR3 reads CASSKGQGNQETQYF. DNA for the CDR3: TGTGCCAGCAGCAAAGGACAGGGCAACCAAGAGACCCAGTACTTC.